Detailed here is one TCR beta chain. Its cognate antigen has yet to be identified. There are no base qualities to consult, and no much larger clone falls within one base. The data were obtained in a study of T-cell reconstitution after alpha-beta-depleted transplantation in children listed by TCRdb under 2016. With regard to the full study: Using TCR repertoire profiling, the study quantitatively followed how T-cell immune reconstitution unfolded in children after TCRalphabeta/CD19-depleted allogeneic hematopoietic cell transplantation. Summary of the overall study and its limitations: In some patients, high TCRbeta diversity at day 60 was attributed to recipient T cells and intrathymic progenitors that had survived conditioning. Over subsequent months, a decline in hyperexpanded clone frequencies was noted, and after one year, T-cell counts and TCRbeta diversity were mostly ascribed to newly produced T cells. The apparently early alphabetaT-cell count recovery about two months after transplant was reportedly dependent on only several hundred rapidly expanded clones derived from non-depleted graft cells.

Library creation used PCR. The instrument was an Illumina HiSeq 2500. Molecular barcoding was employed in the preparation of TCR libraries, with unique molecular identifiers being used to normalize TCRbeta repertoire quantification. TCRdb cleaned the public reads at Q25 with fastp, built clones with MiXCR and kept in-frame beta chains. Under each unique CDR3 protein, matching rows form one entry showing the most common genes and DNA. The table for this sample lists around 960,000 distinct CDR3 sequences; about 29% of them were counted only once. The ten largest clones take up about 28% of the sample. From a lookup of the germline V gene, CDR1 and CDR2 are SNHLY and FYNNEI. Deletion took 8 bases off V and 5 bases off J, with a span of 14 bases between the germline ends. The CDR3 goes from the cysteine to the phenylalanine over 13 residues. CDR3 DNA is the only sequence kept; it has 39 bases, read in frame from the first base.

The treatment or condition label, read with the paper, signifies: allogeneic hematopoietic cell transplantation with graft depleted of TCRalphabeta T cells and CD19 B cells. The transplant recipients were children given TCRalphabeta/CD19-depleted allogeneic hematopoietic cell grafts. This sequence uses TRBV2 and TRBJ2-3; the D gene is possibly TRBD1 or TRBD2, each agreeing over 6 bases. This receptor was obtained from a boy under two years old who had a stem cell transplant for SCID, so the T cells may come from the graft donor. Sample: PBMCs, mostly from graft donor cells, taken 360 days after TCRalphabeta/CD19-depleted stem cell transplant. The sequenced DNA is TGTGCCAGCGACAGGAGGGCACTAGATACGCAGTATTTT. Translated, this gives CASDRRALDTQYF.